Listed below are T cell receptor beta chains from one sample, sequenced in a study of neurological immune-mediated disorders. TCRdb processed the 5' RACE reads anew with MiXCR; each CDR3 protein has one entry. The sample carries 110,000 or so distinct CDR3 sequences, roughly 3.2% recorded once. Sequenced input: PBMCs. The receptors shown here come from a woman in her 30s with multiple sclerosis. The CDR3 runs from the conserved cysteine through the conserved F or W. Fields, in order: clone size, D gene, V gene, J gene, CDR3 DNA, CDR3 protein. D genes are given only for firm matches. Part of the rows lack a size; the others show once, few, many or a class for expanded clones.

>many|NA|TRBV12-5|TRBJ2-1
TGTGCTAGTGGTTTGGCCCCTTGGGCCCCCGGCAATGAGCAGTTCTTC
CASGLAPWAPGNEQFF
>many|NA|TRBV7-8|TRBJ1-2
TGTGCCAGCAGCTCTGACCCGCGGGGCTACACCTTC
CASSSDPRGYTF
>many|TRBD2|TRBV30|TRBJ2-6
TGTGCCTGGAGCACCTGGGGACTAGCGGGAGTGACGCACTCTGGGGCCAACGTCCTGACTTTC
CAWSTWGLAGVTHSGANVLTF
>many|NA|TRBV5-6|TRBJ1-1
TGTGCCAGCAGTGAGGCGGGGGGAACGAACACTGAAGCTTTCTTT
CASSEAGGTNTEAFF
>many|NA|TRBV20-1|TRBJ2-7
TGCAGTGCCTCCCTGGGGAGCTCCTACGAGCAGTACTTC
CSASLGSSYEQYF
>many|NA|TRBV10-3|TRBJ1-2
TGTGCCATCACTGAAAACTATGGCTACACCTTC
CAITENYGYTF
>many|NA|TRBV30|TRBJ1-5
TGTGCCTGGAGTGGGGCGGCAAATCAGCCCCAGCATTTT
CAWSGAANQPQHF
>many|TRBD1|TRBV6-2/TRBV6-3|TRBJ1-2
TGTGCCAGCAACGGACAGGGCATGTATGGCTACACCTTC
CASNGQGMYGYTF
>many|NA|TRBV20-1|TRBJ2-1
TGCAGTGCTAAAAGCGGGTACTCCTACAATGAGCAGTTCTTC
CSAKSGYSYNEQFF
>many|NA|TRBV29-1|TRBJ2-1
TGCAGCGTTGAAAACACTAATGAGCAGTTCTTC
CSVENTNEQFF
>many|NA|TRBV5-1|TRBJ2-3
TGCGCCAGCAGCTTGGCGGGAGCCTCTAGCACAGATACGCAGTATTTT
CASSLAGASSTDTQYF
>many|TRBD1|TRBV5-1|TRBJ2-1
TGCGCCAGCAGCGCGCCGGGACAGCATACCTACAATGAGCAGTTCTTC
CASSAPGQHTYNEQFF
>many|NA|TRBV20-1|TRBJ1-4
TGCAGTGCTAGAGTTTCAGGGAATGAAAAACTGTTTTTT
CSARVSGNEKLFF
>many|NA|TRBV28|TRBJ2-1
TGTGCCAGCAGGGGGCCCGGGGGTAACCCCTACAATGAGCAGTTCTTC
CASRGPGGNPYNEQFF
>many|NA|TRBV12-3/TRBV12-4|TRBJ1-2
TGTGCCAGCAGTTTTCGGGCGAACTATGGCTACACCTTC
CASSFRANYGYTF
>many|NA|TRBV20-1|TRBJ2-2
TGCAGTGCTAGAGATTGGGGAGTGGGTGCCGGGGAGCTGTTTTTT
CSARDWGVGAGELFF
>many|NA|TRBV12-3/TRBV12-4|TRBJ2-5
TGTGCCAGCAGTTTATTCGAACAAGAGACCCAGTACTTC
CASSLFEQETQYF
>many|NA|TRBV20-1|TRBJ1-4
TGCAGTGCTTCAGGGTTTGAAAAACTGTTTTTT
CSASGFEKLFF
>many|NA|TRBV10-2|TRBJ1-1
TGCGCCAGCAGCGGAGAGGGTAAAGCTTTCTTT
CASSGEGKAFF
>many|TRBD1|TRBV9|TRBJ2-3
TGTGCCAGCAGCGCCCGGACAGGGTCGTATACGCAGTATTTT
CASSARTGSYTQYF
>NA|TRBD1|TRBV30|TRBJ1-2
TGTGCCTGGTTACAGGGGGCGCAGCACTATGGCTACACCTTC
CAWLQGAQHYGYTF
>few|TRBD2|TRBV7-6|TRBJ2-3
TGTGCCAGCAGCTTAGAGCCCCGGGCGGGGGGCTTCACAGATACGCAGTATTTT
CASSLEPRAGGFTDTQYF
>many|NA|TRBV5-6|TRBJ2-3
TGTGCCAGCATCCCTATGGGGGGCCTTTACACAGATACGCAGTATTTT
CASIPMGGLYTDTQYF
>many|NA|TRBV6-6|TRBJ2-7
TGTGCCAGCAGTTCAACAGCGTCCTACGAGCAGTACTTC
CASSSTASYEQYF
>many|TRBD2|TRBV10-3|TRBJ2-1
TGTGCCATCAGTGAGGAGAAGGGAGGGCCTAATCCCTACAATGAGCAGTTCTTC
CAISEEKGGPNPYNEQFF
>many|NA|TRBV6-6|TRBJ1-1
TGTGCCAGCAGTCCTAGGGGGGGCAGGGCTTTCTTT
CASSPRGGRAFF
>many|TRBD1|TRBV12-3/TRBV12-4|TRBJ2-7
TGTGCCAGCAGTTTATTAGGGGGACAGGGCTCCTACGAGCAGTACTTC
CASSLLGGQGSYEQYF
>many|NA|TRBV20-1|TRBJ1-1
TGCAGTGCTAGAATGGTGAACACTGAAGCTTTCTTT
CSARMVNTEAFF
>many|NA|TRBV7-2|TRBJ2-3
TGTGCCAGCAGCGGGAGATCGGAGCAGTATTTT
CASSGRSEQYF
>many|NA|TRBV6-6|TRBJ1-1
TGTGCCAGCTCTTATGGAGGGGGGGGCGCGGCTTTCTTT
CASSYGGGGAAFF
>many|NA|TRBV20-1|TRBJ1-1
TGCAGTGCTAGAGGGGGAGGGACTGAAGCTTTCTTT
CSARGGGTEAFF
>many|TRBD2|TRBV20-1|TRBJ2-5
TGCAGTGGCGCGATAGCGGGGGTAGAAGAGACCCAGTACTTC
CSGAIAGVEETQYF
>many|NA|TRBV3-1|TRBJ1-1
TGTGCCAGCAGCCAAGTATGGGGGATGGATGCTTTCTTT
CASSQVWGMDAFF
>many|NA|TRBV12-3/TRBV12-4|TRBJ1-5
TGTGCCAGCACTAAGACCATCAATCAGCCCCAGCATTTT
CASTKTINQPQHF
>many|NA|TRBV29-1|TRBJ2-3
TGCAGCGTGGTGAGGTTAGGGGATAAGACAGATACGCAGTATTTT
CSVVRLGDKTDTQYF
>many|TRBD1|TRBV29-1|TRBJ2-1
TGCAGCGTGGCCCGGGACAGCTCCTACAATGAGCAGTTCTTC
CSVARDSSYNEQFF
>many|TRBD2|TRBV20-1|TRBJ2-1
TGCAGTGCTAGAGATTTAACTAGCGGGAAGGGGAATGAGCAGTTCTTC
CSARDLTSGKGNEQFF
>many|NA|TRBV9|TRBJ2-1
TGTGCCAGTAGTTCGGAGGGCCTTTCCTACAATGAGCAGTTCTTC
CASSSEGLSYNEQFF
>many|TRBD1|TRBV20-1|TRBJ2-7
TGCAGTGCTAGAGGCCGGGACAGGGAGGGAGACGAGCAGTACTTC
CSARGRDREGDEQYF
>few|NA|TRBV28|TRBJ2-1
TGTGCCACCAAAGAAGTCAGGGGAGGATACAATGAGCAGTTCTTC
CATKEVRGGYNEQFF
>many|NA|TRBV7-6|TRBJ2-1
TGTGCCAGCAGCTTCCCCTTGGGCCGGCAGTTCTTC
CASSFPLGRQFF
>many|NA|TRBV5-1|TRBJ1-1
TGCGCCAGCAGCTTGGAGGGGGGGCTCTCCACTGAAGCTTTCTTT
CASSLEGGLSTEAFF
>many|TRBD1|TRBV20-1|TRBJ2-7
TGCAGTGCCCCACGACAGGGGGCCGACGAGCAGTACTTC
CSAPRQGADEQYF